Listed below are T cell receptor beta chains from one sample, sequenced in a study of blood T cell repertoires in COVID-19. The assay was immunoSEQ multiplex PCR, and TCRdb's table has in-frame clones only and misses some. The repertoire holds approximately 81,000 clones, with roughly four fifths as singletons. The source material was peripheral blood. These receptor sequences come from a human donor in a cohort sampled during active COVID-19. Each CDR3 is given with its conserved first and last residue.

TRBV4-3	TRBJ2-1	CASSHSRGGAGSGEQFF
TRBV5-4	TRBJ2-2	CASSLKGGGAHGELFF
TRBV24-1	TRBJ2-1	CATSDLLGFEQFF
TRBV6-2/TRBV6-3	TRBJ1-6	CASNPTGGIYNSPLHF
TRBV19	TRBJ1-1	CASSIGEGGEAFF
TRBV9	TRBJ2-7	CASSGPWGDFLYF
TRBV20-1	TRBJ1-2	CSAPQVPGYTF
TRBV7-3	TRBJ2-1	CASSYAGTSNNEQFF
TRBV2	TRBJ1-2	CASRDREGHGYTF
TRBV7-2	TRBJ2-2	CASSQFLNTGELFF
TRBV27	TRBJ1-6	CASSAERDNSPLHF
TRBV3-1/TRBV3-2	TRBJ2-7	CASSQGSGYEQYF
TRBV18	TRBJ1-6	CASSPQGNSPLHF
TRBV28	TRBJ1-5	CASSLGTGGVYSNQPQHF
TRBV5-5	TRBJ2-1	CASSLSGMGLNEQFF
TRBV2	TRBJ1-2	CASSEGQGLYGYTF
TRBV4-3	TRBJ2-7	CASSQVSSGEQYF